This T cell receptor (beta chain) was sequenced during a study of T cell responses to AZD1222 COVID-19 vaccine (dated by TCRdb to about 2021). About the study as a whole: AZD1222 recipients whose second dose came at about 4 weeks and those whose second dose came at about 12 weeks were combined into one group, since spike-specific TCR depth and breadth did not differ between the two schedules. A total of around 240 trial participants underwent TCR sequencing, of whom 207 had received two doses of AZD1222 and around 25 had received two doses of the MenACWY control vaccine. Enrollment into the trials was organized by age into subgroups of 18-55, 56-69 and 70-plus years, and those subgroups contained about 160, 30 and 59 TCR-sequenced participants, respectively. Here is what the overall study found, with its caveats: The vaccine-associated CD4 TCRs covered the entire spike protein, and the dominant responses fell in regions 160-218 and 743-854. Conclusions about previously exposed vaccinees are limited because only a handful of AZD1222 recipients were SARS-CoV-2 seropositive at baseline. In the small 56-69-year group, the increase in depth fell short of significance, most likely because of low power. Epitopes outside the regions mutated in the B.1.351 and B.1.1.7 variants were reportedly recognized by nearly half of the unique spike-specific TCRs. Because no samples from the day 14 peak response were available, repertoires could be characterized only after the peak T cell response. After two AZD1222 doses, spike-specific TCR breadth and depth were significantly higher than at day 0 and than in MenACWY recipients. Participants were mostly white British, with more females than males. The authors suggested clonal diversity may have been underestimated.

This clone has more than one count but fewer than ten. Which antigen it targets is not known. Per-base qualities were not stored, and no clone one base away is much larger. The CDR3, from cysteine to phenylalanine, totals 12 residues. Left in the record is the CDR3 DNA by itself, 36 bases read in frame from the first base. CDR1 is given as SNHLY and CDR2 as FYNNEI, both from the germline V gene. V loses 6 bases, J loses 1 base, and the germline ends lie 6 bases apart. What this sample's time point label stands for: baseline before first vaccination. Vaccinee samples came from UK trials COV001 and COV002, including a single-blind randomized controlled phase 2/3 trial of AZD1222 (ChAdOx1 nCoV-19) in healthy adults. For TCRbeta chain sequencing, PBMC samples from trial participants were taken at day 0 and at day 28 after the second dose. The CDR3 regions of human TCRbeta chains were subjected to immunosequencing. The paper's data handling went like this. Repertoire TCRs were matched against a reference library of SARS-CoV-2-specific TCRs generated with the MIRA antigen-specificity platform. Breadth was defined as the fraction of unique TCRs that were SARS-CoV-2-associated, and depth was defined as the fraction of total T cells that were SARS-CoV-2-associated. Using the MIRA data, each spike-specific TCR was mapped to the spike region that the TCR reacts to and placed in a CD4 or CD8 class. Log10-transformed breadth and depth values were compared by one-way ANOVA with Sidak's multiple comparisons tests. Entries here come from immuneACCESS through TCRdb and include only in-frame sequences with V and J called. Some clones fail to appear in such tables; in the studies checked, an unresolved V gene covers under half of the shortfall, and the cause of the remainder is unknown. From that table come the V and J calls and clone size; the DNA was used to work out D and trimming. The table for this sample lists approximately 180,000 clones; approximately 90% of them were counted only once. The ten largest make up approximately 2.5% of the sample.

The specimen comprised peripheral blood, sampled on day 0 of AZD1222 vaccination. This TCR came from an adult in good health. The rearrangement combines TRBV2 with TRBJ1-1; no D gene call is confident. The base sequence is TGTGCCAGCAGGGAGCAGAACACTGAAGCTTTCTTT. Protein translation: CASREQNTEAFF.